The 13 T cell receptor beta chains below were found in one sample sequenced in a study of blood T cell repertoires in COVID-19 (dated by TCRdb to 2019 to 2021). Libraries were made using the immunoSEQ multiplex PCR assay. In TCRdb, the immuneACCESS table is reduced to in-frame sequences with V and J assigned. These tables do not hold every clone; where another copy was compared, an unresolved V gene accounts for under half, and the others remain unexplained. Within this sample are tens of thousands of clones, with under 95% of them counted one time only. The top ten hold roughly 1.3% of the sample. The source material was peripheral blood. Source of these receptors: a man aged 60 to 75 with acute or convalescent COVID-19.

J is TRBJ1-2 and V is TRBV9; D is unresolved. Germline values: CDR1 SGDLS, CDR2 YYNGEE. The V end was cut by 0 bases, the J end by 8 bases, with 8 bases between. This CDR3 has 12 residues. CDR3 sequence reads: CASSVVGSGYTF. CDR3 sequence (DNA): TGTGCCAGCAGCGTAGTTGGTAGCGGCTACACCTTC.

This rearrangement joins TRBV3-1 (or the pseudogene TRBV3-2) to TRBJ1-1, with D possibly being TRBD1 (5 bases). This CDR3 comprises 17 residues. Looked up from germline, CDR1 is LGHDT and CDR2 is YNNKEL (reference sequence). The germline V and J ends were trimmed by 1 base and 3 bases, with 18 bases remaining between them. The CDR3 here is CASSQGRYKGRDTEAFF. As DNA, the CDR3 is TGTGCCAGCAGCCAAGGGCGTTATAAGGGGAGGGACACTGAAGCTTTCTTT.

The count of this clone is one. This chain joins TRBV2 and TRBJ1-1, with 8 positions matching TRBD1. CDR3 size: 15 residues. Germline trimming cut 2 bases from V and 4 bases from J; bases unmatched to any gene: 6. Germline CDR1 SNHLY, CDR2 FYNNEI. CDR3 residues: CASSEYGQGGTEAFF. The CDR3 DNA sequence: TGTGCCAGCAGTGAATACGGACAGGGAGGCACTGAAGCTTTCTTT.

V gene TRBV2 combines with J gene TRBJ1-2; perhaps TRBD1 as D (6 bases). The CDR3 spans 14 residues. The V gene lost 4 bases and the J gene lost 2 bases, with 11 bases spanning the gap. Germline CDR1 and CDR2: SNHLY and FYNNEI. The CDR3 spells CASSGPGQNYGYTF. The CDR3 nucleotides are TGTGCCAGCAGTGGGCCGGGACAAAACTATGGCTACACCTTC.

The chain has TRBV24-1 and TRBJ1-5; the match to TRBD1 covers 11 bases. V lost 10 bases to trimming and J lost 4 bases; unmatched junction nucleotides: 8. This CDR3 is built from 15 residues. Germline V lookup: CDR1 KGHDR, CDR2 SFDVKD. The CDR3 reads CATQLGTGGNQPQHF. CDR3 DNA: TGTGCCACACAACTCGGGACAGGGGGGAATCAGCCCCAGCATTTT.

This sequence joins TRBV27 and TRBJ1-1; 12 bases are shared with TRBD1. This CDR3 spans 15 amino acids. Germline CDR1 is MNHEY and CDR2 is SMNVEV (reference sequence). The V and J ends lost 9 bases and 10 bases, in that order; junction bases with no gene match: 15. CDR3: CASSRIPGQGARAFF. The CDR3 coding sequence is TGTGCCAGTTCTAGAATTCCGGGACAGGGGGCTCGAGCTTTCTTT.

V is TRBV10-3 and J is TRBJ2-3; D might be TRBD1 (5 bases). The CDR3 consists of 16 residues. The V and J ends lost 5 bases and 4 bases respectively, with 19 bases between them. Germline V gene sequence: CDR1 ENHRY, CDR2 SYGVKD. CDR3 region: CAISYNRRADADTQYF. CDR3 sequence (DNA): TGTGCCATCAGTTACAACAGGAGAGCCGACGCAGATACGCAGTATTTT.

The J gene is TRBJ2-4, the V gene TRBV9; 7 bases align to TRBD1. V shed 3 bases, J shed 5 bases, and the junction held 11 bases outside the gene matches. Germline V gene sequence: CDR1 SGDLS, CDR2 YYNGEE. CDR3 length: 16 amino acids. The CDR3 bases are TGTGCCAGCAGCGCGAAATCGACAGGGAGAGAAAACATTCAGTACTTC. Translation: CASSAKSTGRENIQYF.

This chain links TRBV6-5 with TRBJ2-4; 9 nucleotides match TRBD1. Germline loops: CDR1 MNHEY, CDR2 SVGAGI. This CDR3 comprises 13 residues. V shed 6 bases and J 8 bases; nucleotides not matched to a gene: 5. The CDR3 coding sequence is TGTGCCAGCAGACAGGGGGCGGTGGACATTCAGTACTTC. Translating it yields CASRQGAVDIQYF.

The rearrangement uses TRBV10-2 and TRBJ2-4; 9 bases fit TRBD2. V trimming: 3 bases; J trimming: 6 bases; junction bases outside the gene matches: 9. Per the germline V gene, CDR1 is WSHSY and CDR2 is SAAADI. This CDR3 comprises 16 residues. The CDR3 sequence is CASSESRGGAANIQYF. CDR3 bases: TGCGCCAGCAGTGAATCGCGGGGGGGGGCCGCAAACATTCAGTACTTC.

The chain carries TRBV6-5 and TRBJ1-1, with D possibly matching TRBD1 (6 bases). Germline loops: CDR1 MNHEY, CDR2 SVGAGI. The CDR3 has 12 amino acids. CDR3 amino acids: CAGGGGYTEAFF. For the CDR3, the DNA is TGTGCTGGGGGGGGCGGGTACACTGAAGCTTTCTTT.

The rearrangement uses TRBV2 and TRBJ2-5, with D tentatively TRBD1 (6 bases). This CDR3 is built from 14 residues. V was cut by 7 bases and J by 4 bases, with 16 bases left in between. CDR1 and CDR2 (germline): SNHLY, FYNNEI. The CDR3: CASTYTGLAETQYF. The CDR3 bases are TGTGCCAGCACCTACACAGGGTTGGCAGAGACCCAGTACTTC.

The chain joins TRBV30 to TRBJ1-2; D ambiguous. Germline lookup yields CDR1 GTSNPN and CDR2 SVGIG (reference sequence). This CDR3 spans 12 amino acids. Trimming stripped 3 bases from V and 8 bases from J, with 13 bases between. CDR3 amino acids: CAWSGDMGGYTF. The CDR3 DNA is TGTGCCTGGAGCGGGGATATGGGAGGCTACACCTTC. Full variable domain (missing parts from reference TRBV30 and TRBJ1-2): SQTIHQWPATLVQPVGSPLSLECTVEGTSNPNLYWYRQAAGRGLQLLFYSVGIGQISSEVPQNLSASRPQDRQFILSSKKLLLSDSGFYLCAWSGDMGGYTFGSGTRLTVV.